This T cell receptor beta chain comes out of a study of post-analysis software for immune sequencing data. This clonotype was seen a handful of times. Its antigen is still unknown. Germline V gene lookup returns CDR1 MNHEY and CDR2 SVGEGT. This CDR3 region has 15 residues. V shed 8 bases and J shed 1 base, with 15 bases lying between them. cDNA libraries for TCR beta contained unique molecular identifiers. In TCRdb, the PCR reads were re-called with MiXCR into one record per CDR3 protein. The profile shows under 900,000 distinct CDR3 sequences, approximately 53% of them singletons. Study results and limitations: Patients carried roughly 5 TRBV segments more frequently than controls did, and TRBV5-6, TRBV5-1 and TRBV20-1 were among them.

Sequencing used blood. V and J are TRBV6-2 or TRBV6-3 and TRBJ2-1; the D is unclear. The TCR originated in a girl aged 10-17 years with multiple sclerosis. The CDR3, as DNA: TGTGCCAGCTCTCAGAGGCCGCTGTCCTACAATGAGCAGTTCTTC. Amino acid sequence: CASSQRPLSYNEQFF.